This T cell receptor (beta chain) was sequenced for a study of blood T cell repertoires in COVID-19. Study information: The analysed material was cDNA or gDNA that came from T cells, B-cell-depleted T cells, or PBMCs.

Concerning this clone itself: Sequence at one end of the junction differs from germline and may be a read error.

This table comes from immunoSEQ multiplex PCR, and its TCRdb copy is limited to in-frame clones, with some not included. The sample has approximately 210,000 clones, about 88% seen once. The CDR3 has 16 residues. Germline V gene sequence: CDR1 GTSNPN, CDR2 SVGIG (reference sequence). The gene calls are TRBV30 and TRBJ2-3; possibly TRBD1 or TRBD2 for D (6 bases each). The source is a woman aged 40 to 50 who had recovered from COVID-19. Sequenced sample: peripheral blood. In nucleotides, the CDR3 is TGTGCTTGGAGGGGGAGGAATTTGTGGGGCACAGATACGCAGTATTTT. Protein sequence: CAWRGRNLWGTDTQYF.